This TCR beta chain was recovered during a study of blood T cell repertoires in COVID-19 (TCRdb year 2020). For context, the study as a whole: Samples covering the acute and convalescent phases of COVID-19 were provided by collaborators in the United States, Italy and Spain. Deeply sampled blood TCRbeta repertoires from subjects exposed to, actively infected with, or recovered from COVID-19 were included in the dataset. The material from the prospective study consisted of cDNA or gDNA derived from T cells, B-cell-depleted T cells, or PBMCs. Samples came from the ongoing ImmuneRACE study (first 160 participants) plus 1,254 subjects from 6 global collaborators. HLA class I and class II types, where available, came from metadata supplied by the sample provider rather than from assay-based typing. The repertoires were released in a freely available public database meant as a resource for research on the immune response to SARS-CoV-2. Sample metadata almost always included a de-identified subject ID, COVID-19 status, age in years and sex. General findings and caveats noted by the study authors: Clinical and demographic metadata were provided uncurated, with the amount varying by source and participant.

The immunoSEQ Assay, a bias-controlled multiplex PCR, was used to amplify TCRbeta CDR3 regions from genomic DNA. The published analysis was carried out like this. The number of nucleated cells in each sample was estimated from the amplification of reference gene primers within the assay. To quantify the absolute abundance of each unique TCRbeta CDR3 rearrangement, sequence reads were collapsed and filtered. For each sample, productive Simpson clonality was calculated as the square root of Simpson's diversity index across productive rearrangements. As stored in TCRdb, this immuneACCESS dataset retains in-frame rearrangements with V and J assigned. A fraction of the clones does not appear; measured against another copy, unresolved V genes explain less than half of the discrepancy, and the remainder lacks a known reason. The DNA gave D and trimming, while V, J and clone size come from that table. The sample table records around 100,000 clones; 89% of these occur just once. The top ten clonotypes cover about 2.5% of the sample.

The CDR3, from cysteine to phenylalanine, totals 15 residues. The retained sequence is limited to the CDR3, 45 bases, with the frame set at the first base. Trimming costs V 6 bases and J 0 bases, and their ends lie 12 bases apart. CDR1 and CDR2, looked up from the germline V gene, are MNHEY and SVGAGI. One collaborating source in Seattle enrolled patients during active infection and followed them longitudinally through the course of disease. Collaborating institutions collected whole blood in K2EDTA tubes following their own protocols. For TCRbeta analysis, collaborators shipped samples in one of three forms: frozen whole blood, isolated PBMCs, or DNA extracted from either of those sample types. A remark on this clone: The target of this receptor is not known. No base quality information exists; no much larger clone differs at one position.

This clonotype was sampled from a man over 45 with COVID-19, enrolled during active disease. The sequencing input was peripheral blood. This receptor chain uses TRBV6-5 and TRBJ1-5; the best D guess is TRBD1, with 5 bases matching. The CDR3 protein sequence reads: CASSADSYSNQPQHF. The DNA is as follows: TGTGCCAGCAGCGCAGACAGTTATAGCAATCAGCCCCAGCATTTT.